This paragraph reports one T cell receptor (beta chain). This clonotype has at least ten counts. The antigen it recognizes is unknown. Base qualities are not at hand, and no much larger clone is one base apart. The method behind the library was 5' RACE. The sequencing machine was an Illumina HiSeq 2000. Template switching added a universal primer binding site, and the final cDNA carried a unique molecular identifier that allowed TCR cDNA molecules to be counted accurately. First-strand cDNA for TCR alpha and beta chains was synthesized from specific primers in the conserved constant-segment region. To control for contamination, each cDNA library was double barcoded with a SMART-Mk sample barcode plus Illumina barcodes. TruSeq adapter sequences, together with Illumina sample barcodes, were added in two successive PCR steps. The TCR alpha and beta cDNA libraries were sequenced on the Illumina HiSeq platform using custom primers. Per the original workflow: Unique molecular identifiers were extracted from raw reads with MiGEC, and CDR3 positions were determined with MiXCR. Recombination models were inferred per individual with the repgenHMM and IGoR tools using an EM algorithm. Shared clonotype analysis was performed with the tcR package in R, normalizing sharing by the product of cloneset sizes. Out-of-frame nonproductive sequences were analyzed to study raw recombination free of thymic and clonal selection effects. TCRdb handled the public reads itself, with Q25 trimming in fastp and clone calling in MiXCR, and kept productive beta chains. Each CDR3 protein appears once, grouped with its most common genes and DNA. These V and J calls derive from TCRdb rather than the authors' analysis. The table for this sample lists roughly 700,000 distinct CDR3 sequences; over 8.5% of them were counted only once. About 0.98% of the sample is in the top ten clones.

These data come from a study of identical twins (TCRdb year 2016). Broadly, across the study: TCR alpha and beta repertoires from monozygotic twins, unrelated adults of various ages and cord blood were deep-sequenced to test whether fetal clonotypes persist. Replicate twin experiments were performed at different times using different library preparation protocols to rule out contamination.

General findings and caveats noted by the study authors: Zero-insertion analyses could be partly confounded by invariant T cells such as MAIT and iNKT, though diverse VJ usage argued against such confounding for most clonotypes. Excess twin sharing in beta out-of-frame sequences was weaker because fewer shared sequences lowered the signal-to-noise ratio. In monozygotic twins, recombination models systematically underestimated out-of-frame TCR alpha sharing, but the models matched the sharing seen between unrelated individuals. Because the same donors could not be followed over many years, the conclusions depended on cross-sectional statistical analysis. Compared with coincidental sharing between unrelated individuals, out-of-frame TCR alpha sequences shared between twins had an excess of sequences with low generation probability. Fewer insertions were carried by abundant cord blood beta clonotypes; a weaker similar trend was observed in young adult naive repertoires, while no such trend was observed in memory repertoires.

Every donor was a healthy Caucasian. The twin cohort consisted of three pairs of female monozygotic twins, all aged roughly 18 to 30 years. RNA for TCR libraries was isolated from peripheral blood mononuclear cells. V loses 5 bases, J loses 1 base, and the germline ends lie 12 bases apart. From the cysteine up to the phenylalanine, the CDR3 has a length of 14 residues. Only the CDR3 DNA stays, 42 bases, in frame from base 1. The germline V gene encodes CDR1 KGHSH and CDR2 LQKENI. These data were also reused for a study on yellow fever vaccine responses in identical twins. That second publication adds: The T cell response to vaccination in identical twins was reported by the authors to appear partly convergent and partly personalized. In identical twins, the study followed T cell clones that responded to the vaccine with precision.

The sequencing sample was made of PBMCs. The chain employs TRBV18 and TRBJ2-7, with no reliable assignment of the D segment. This TCR derives from a woman under 30 in good health. The CDR3 amino acid sequence is: CASSSRHNSYEQYF. The sequence in DNA is TGTGCCAGCTCATCGCGCCACAATTCCTACGAGCAGTACTTC.